The sequence of this T cell receptor (beta chain) was determined in a study of shared clonotypes between healthy human individuals. Germline V gene sequence: CDR1 MNHEY, CDR2 SVGAGI. V lost 6 bases and J lost 0, with 12 bases in between. This CDR3 is 14 amino acids long. Deep-level settings were used for running the assay. Replicate sorted-subset PCRs were loaded with around 200 ng DNA, 30,000 to 35,000 T cell genomes. Libraries were prepared by immunoSEQ multiplex PCR; TCRdb keeps only in-frame clonotypes and omits some of them. The sample holds about 1.1 million clones, around 78% seen once. The material sequenced was memory CD4+ T cells from PBMCs. As for subset: CD45RA-negative fraction. The chain joins TRBV6-5 to TRBJ2-7; D gene unclear. This TCR was recovered from a man aged 18 to 30 in good health. Some clones in this sample may be carry-over from other donors' samples. The CDR3: CASSRTRNSYEQYF. CDR3 sequence (DNA): TGTGCCAGCAGCCGAACACGGAACTCCTACGAGCAGTACTTC.